This TCR beta chain was obtained from a study of blood T cell repertoires in COVID-19. From germline, CDR1 is SGDLS and CDR2 YYNGEE. CDR3 length: 14 amino acids. Trimming removed 2 bases at V and 0 bases at J, with 6 bases between. The protocol was immunoSEQ multiplex PCR, while the TCRdb copy is restricted to in-frame clones and leaves out a portion. The data hold about 150,000 clones, with roughly 85% observed a single time. Seattle patients were enrolled while actively infected and followed longitudinally. This clone was detected only once. This clonotype was sampled from a woman aged 55-75 years with COVID-19, enrolled during active disease. This rearrangement joins TRBV9 to TRBJ1-3; D remains unclear. The specimen sequenced was peripheral blood. The CDR3 spells CASSVAGSGNTIYF. The DNA for the CDR3 is TGTGCCAGCAGCGTCGCAGGCTCTGGAAACACCATATATTTT.